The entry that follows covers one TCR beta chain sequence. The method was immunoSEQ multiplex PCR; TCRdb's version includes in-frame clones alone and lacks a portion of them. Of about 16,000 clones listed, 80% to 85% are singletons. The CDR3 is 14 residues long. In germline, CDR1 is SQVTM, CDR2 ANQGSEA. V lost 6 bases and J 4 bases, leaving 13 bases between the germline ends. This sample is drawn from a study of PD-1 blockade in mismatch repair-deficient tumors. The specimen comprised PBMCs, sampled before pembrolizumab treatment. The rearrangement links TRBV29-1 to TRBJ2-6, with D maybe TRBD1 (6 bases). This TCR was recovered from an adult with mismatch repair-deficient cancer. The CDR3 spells CSVGEGDGANVLTF. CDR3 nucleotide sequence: TGCAGCGTGGGCGAGGGGGACGGGGCCAACGTCCTGACTTTC.